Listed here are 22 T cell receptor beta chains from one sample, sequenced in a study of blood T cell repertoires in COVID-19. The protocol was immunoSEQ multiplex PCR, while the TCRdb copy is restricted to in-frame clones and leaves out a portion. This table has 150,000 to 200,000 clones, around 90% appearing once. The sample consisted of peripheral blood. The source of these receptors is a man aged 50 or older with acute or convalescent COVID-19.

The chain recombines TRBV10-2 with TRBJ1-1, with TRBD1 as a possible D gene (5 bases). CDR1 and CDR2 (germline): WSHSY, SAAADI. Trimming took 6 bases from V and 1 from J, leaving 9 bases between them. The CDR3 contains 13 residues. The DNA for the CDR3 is TGCGCCAGCAGGGCCAGGGAGAACACTGAAGCTTTCTTT. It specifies CASRARENTEAFF.

CDR3 amino acids: CASSPPGQGNEKLFF. The CDR3 DNA follows: TGTGCCAGCAGTCCTCCGGGACAGGGTAATGAAAAACTGTTTTTT. The chain recombines TRBV28 with TRBJ1-4; 9 nucleotides match TRBD1. CDR3 length: 15 residues. The germline V gene has CDR1 MDHEN and CDR2 SYDVKM. V lost 5 bases, J lost 4 bases, and 5 bases stayed unmatched. The full variable domain, completed using reference TRBV28 and TRBJ1-4, is DVKVTQSSRYLVKRTGEKVFLECVQDMDHENMFWYRQDPGLGLRLIYFSYDVKMKEKGDIPEGYSVSREKKERFSLILESASTNQTSMYLCASSPPGQGNEKLFFGSGTQLSVL.

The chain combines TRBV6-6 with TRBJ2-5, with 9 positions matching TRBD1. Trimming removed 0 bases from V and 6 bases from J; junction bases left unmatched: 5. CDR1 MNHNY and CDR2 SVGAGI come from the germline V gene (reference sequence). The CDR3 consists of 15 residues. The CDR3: CASSYSQGARKTQYF. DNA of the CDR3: TGTGCCAGCAGTTACTCACAGGGGGCGAGGAAGACCCAGTACTTC.

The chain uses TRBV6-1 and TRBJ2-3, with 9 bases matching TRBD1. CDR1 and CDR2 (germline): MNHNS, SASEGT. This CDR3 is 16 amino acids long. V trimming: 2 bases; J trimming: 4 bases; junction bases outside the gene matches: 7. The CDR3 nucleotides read TGTGCCAGCAGTGAACTACAGGGGGCGAGGGCAGATACGCAGTATTTT. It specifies CASSELQGARADTQYF.

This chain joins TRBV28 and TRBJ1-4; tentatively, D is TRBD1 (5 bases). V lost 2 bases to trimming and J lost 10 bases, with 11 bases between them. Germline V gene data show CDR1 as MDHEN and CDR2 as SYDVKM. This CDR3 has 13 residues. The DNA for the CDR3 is TGTGCCAGCAGTTTACAGGGCGGTCGAAAACTGTTTTTT. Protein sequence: CASSLQGGRKLFF.

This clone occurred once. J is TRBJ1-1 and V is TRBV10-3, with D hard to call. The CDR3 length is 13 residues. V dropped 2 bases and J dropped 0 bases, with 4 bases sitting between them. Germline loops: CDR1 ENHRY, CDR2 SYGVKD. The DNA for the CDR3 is TGTGCCATCAGTGAGGGAGTGAACACTGAAGCTTTCTTT. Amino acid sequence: CAISEGVNTEAFF.

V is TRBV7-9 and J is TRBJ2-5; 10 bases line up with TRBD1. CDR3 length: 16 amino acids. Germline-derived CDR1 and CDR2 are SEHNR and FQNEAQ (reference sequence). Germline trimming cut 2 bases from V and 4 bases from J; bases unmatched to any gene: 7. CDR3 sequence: CASSLQGTGVGETQYF. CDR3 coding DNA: TGTGCCAGCAGCTTACAAGGGACAGGGGTAGGAGAGACCCAGTACTTC.

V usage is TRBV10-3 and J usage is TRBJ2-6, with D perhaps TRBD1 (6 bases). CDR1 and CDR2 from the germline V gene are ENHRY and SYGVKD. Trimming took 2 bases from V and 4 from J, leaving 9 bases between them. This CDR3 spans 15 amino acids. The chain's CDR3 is CAISENRAGANVLTF. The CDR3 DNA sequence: TGTGCCATCAGTGAGAACAGGGCAGGGGCCAACGTCCTGACTTTC.

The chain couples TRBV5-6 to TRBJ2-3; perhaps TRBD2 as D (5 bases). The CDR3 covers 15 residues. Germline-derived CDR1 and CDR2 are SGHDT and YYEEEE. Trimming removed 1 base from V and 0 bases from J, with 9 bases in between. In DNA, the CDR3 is TGTGCCAGCAGCTTGTCGGGCGGGAGCACAGATACGCAGTATTTT. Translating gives CASSLSGGSTDTQYF.

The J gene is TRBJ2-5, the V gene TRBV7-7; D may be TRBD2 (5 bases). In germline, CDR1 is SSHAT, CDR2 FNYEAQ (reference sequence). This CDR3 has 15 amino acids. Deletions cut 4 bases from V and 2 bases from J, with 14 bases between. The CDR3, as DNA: TGTGCCAGCAGCTCCTCCCTGGAGCGGCAAGAGACCCAGTACTTC. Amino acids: CASSSSLERQETQYF.

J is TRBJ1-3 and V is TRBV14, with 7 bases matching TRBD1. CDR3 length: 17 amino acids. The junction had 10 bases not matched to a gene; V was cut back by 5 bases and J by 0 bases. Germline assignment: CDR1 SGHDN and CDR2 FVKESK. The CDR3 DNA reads TGTGCCAGCAGCTCGCGACAGGGTGAGAGCTCTGGAAACACCATATATTTT. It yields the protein CASSSRQGESSGNTIYF.

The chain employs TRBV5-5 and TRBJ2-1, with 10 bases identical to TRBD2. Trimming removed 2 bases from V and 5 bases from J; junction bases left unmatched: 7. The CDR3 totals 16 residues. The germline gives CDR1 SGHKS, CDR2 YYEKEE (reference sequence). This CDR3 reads CASSFASGSINNEQFF. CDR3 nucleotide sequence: TGTGCCAGCAGCTTCGCTAGCGGGAGCATAAACAATGAGCAGTTCTTC.

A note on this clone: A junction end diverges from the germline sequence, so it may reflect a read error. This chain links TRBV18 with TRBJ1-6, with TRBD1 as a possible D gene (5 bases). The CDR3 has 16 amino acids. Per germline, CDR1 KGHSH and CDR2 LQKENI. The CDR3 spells CASSPQSQGGNSPLHF. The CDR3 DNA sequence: TGTGCCAGCTCCCCACAATCCCAGGGTGGTAATTCACCCCTCCACTTT.

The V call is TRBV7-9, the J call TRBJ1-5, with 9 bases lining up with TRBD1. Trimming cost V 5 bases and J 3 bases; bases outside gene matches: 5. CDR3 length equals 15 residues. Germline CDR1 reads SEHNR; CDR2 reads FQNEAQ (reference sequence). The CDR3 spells CASSLTGGPNQPQHF. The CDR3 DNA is TGTGCCAGCAGCCTAACAGGGGGCCCCAATCAGCCCCAGCATTTT.

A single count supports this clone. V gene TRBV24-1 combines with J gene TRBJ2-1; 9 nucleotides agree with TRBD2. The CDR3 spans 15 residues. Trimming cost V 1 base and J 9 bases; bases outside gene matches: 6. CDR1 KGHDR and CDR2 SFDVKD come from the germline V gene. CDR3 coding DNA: TGTGCCACCAGTGATTTAAGCGGGAGGCGGGTTGAGCAGTTCTTC. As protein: CATSDLSGRRVEQFF.

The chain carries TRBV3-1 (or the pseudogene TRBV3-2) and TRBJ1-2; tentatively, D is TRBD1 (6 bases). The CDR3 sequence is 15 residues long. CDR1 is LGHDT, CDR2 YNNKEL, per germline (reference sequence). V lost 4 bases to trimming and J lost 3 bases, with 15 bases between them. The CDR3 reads CASSPVLAGDYGYTF. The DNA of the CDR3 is TGTGCCAGCAGCCCGGTCCTCGCAGGGGACTATGGCTACACCTTC.

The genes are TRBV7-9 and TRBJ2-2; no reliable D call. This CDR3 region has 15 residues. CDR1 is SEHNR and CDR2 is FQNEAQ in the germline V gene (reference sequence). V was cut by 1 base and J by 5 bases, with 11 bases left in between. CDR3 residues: CASSLERVATGELFF. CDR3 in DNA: TGTGCCAGCAGCTTAGAACGGGTCGCTACCGGGGAGCTGTTTTTT.

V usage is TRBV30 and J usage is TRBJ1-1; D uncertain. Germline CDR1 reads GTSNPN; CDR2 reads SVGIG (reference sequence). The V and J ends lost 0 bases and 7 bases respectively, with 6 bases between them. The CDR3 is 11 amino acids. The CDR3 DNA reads TGTGCCTGGAGTGTAGAGGGTGAAGCTTTCTTT. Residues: CAWSVEGEAFF.

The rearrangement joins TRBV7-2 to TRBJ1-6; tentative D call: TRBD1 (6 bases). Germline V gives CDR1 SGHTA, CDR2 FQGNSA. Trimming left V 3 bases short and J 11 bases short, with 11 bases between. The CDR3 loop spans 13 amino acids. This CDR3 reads CASSFSGVPPLHF. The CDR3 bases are TGTGCCAGCAGCTTTTCAGGGGTTCCACCCCTCCACTTT.

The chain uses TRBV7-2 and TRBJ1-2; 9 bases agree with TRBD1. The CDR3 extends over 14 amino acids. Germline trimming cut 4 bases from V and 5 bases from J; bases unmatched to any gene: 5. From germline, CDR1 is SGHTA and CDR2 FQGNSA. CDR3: CASSSDRGGYGYTF. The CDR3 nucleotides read TGTGCCAGCAGCTCGGACAGGGGAGGTTATGGCTACACCTTC.

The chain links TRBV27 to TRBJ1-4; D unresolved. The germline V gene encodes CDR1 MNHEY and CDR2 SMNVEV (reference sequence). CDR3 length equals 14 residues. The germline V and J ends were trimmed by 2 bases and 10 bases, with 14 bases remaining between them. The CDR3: CASSLGLQRGKLFF. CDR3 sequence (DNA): TGTGCCAGCAGTTTAGGCTTGCAGAGAGGAAAACTGTTTTTT.

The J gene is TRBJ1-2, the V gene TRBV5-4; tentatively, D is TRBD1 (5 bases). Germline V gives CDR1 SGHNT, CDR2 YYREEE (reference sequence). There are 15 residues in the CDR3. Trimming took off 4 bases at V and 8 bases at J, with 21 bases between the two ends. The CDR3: CASSPSPTVRGGYTF. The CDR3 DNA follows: TGTGCCAGCAGCCCCTCCCCCACTGTCCGGGGGGGCTACACCTTC.